The following is a T cell receptor (beta chain) sequence with its context. Library preparation (for TCRbeta) was performed with unique molecular identifiers. TCRdb reanalysed the PCR reads using MiXCR and keeps one entry per CDR3 protein. The data show 600,000 to 700,000 distinct CDR3 sequences, roughly 17% seen once. The data originate from a study of T-cell reconstitution after alpha-beta-depleted transplantation in children. This TCR came from a human donor who donated a stem cell graft to a child with acute myeloid leukemia. The sequenced sample was PBMCs from the stem cell graft donor, obtained from the stem cell graft.

CDR3 sequence: CASSPLGASTDTQYF. The CDR3 nucleotides are TGTGCCAGCAGCCCATTAGGGGCTAGCACAGATACGCAGTATTTT. V and J are TRBV7-2 and TRBJ2-3, with D perhaps matching TRBD1 (5 bases). The CDR3 totals 15 residues. V was shortened by 5 bases and J by 0 bases, with 12 bases between the two germline ends. CDR1 and CDR2 (germline): SGHTA, FQGNSA.